Reported below is one T cell receptor beta chain. Clones were read by immunoSEQ multiplex PCR, and TCRdb kept only the in-frame ones, dropping some. The data contain 90,000 to 100,000 clones, less than 90% of them seen just once; the ten biggest clones take up about 0.82%. This specimen comes from a study of OX40 agonist ivuxolimab in advanced cancers. As for the study in general: A diagnosis of hepatocellular carcinoma, melanoma, renal cell or head and neck cancer was present in dose-escalation patients.

V lost 7 bases and J lost 5; bases outside the gene matches: 10. This CDR3 is 14 amino acids long. The V gene's germline CDR1 is MDHEN and CDR2 SYDVKM. This sequence originates from an adult with an advanced solid tumor such as melanoma, head and neck, liver or kidney cancer. The rearrangement links TRBV28 to TRBJ2-5; TRBD1 matches 7 bases. This specimen consisted of CD4+ or CD8+ T cells sorted from blood, obtained in a trial of the OX40 agonist ivuxolimab. DNA of the CDR3: TGTGCCAGCAATCCAAACAGGGGAATGGAGACCCAGTACTTC. Translation: CASNPNRGMETQYF.